This T cell receptor (beta chain) was found in a study of response to subunit inactivated influenza vaccine (dated by TCRdb to between 2018 and 2020). Notes on the research overall: Deep quantitative T cell receptor repertoire profiling was used in the study to track responses to a trivalent subunit inactivated influenza vaccine. The study at large found these results: According to the authors, only a limited number of new T cells may be recruited by each seasonal influenza vaccination.

A remark on this clonotype: The antigen it recognizes is unknown. It has no much larger one-base neighbor in the sample; base qualities were not kept.

Library creation used RT-PCR. The sequencer listed for this sample is Illumina HiSeq 2500. The public sequencing data were trimmed at Q25 with fastp and processed into clonotypes with MiXCR by TCRdb, which kept only in-frame beta chains. Rows with a matching CDR3 protein are joined into one entry that keeps the most common DNA and genes. This sample comprises approximately 520,000 distinct CDR3 sequences, about 25% of them detected only once. The top ten clonotypes cover around 1.8% of the sample. For CDR1 and CDR2, the germline V gene lists SGHRS and YFSETQ. V and J are trimmed by 3 bases and 1 base, and the gene matches miss 7 bases of the junction. The CDR3 spans 16 residues, from the cysteine through the phenylalanine. The entry retains the CDR3 DNA only, 48 bases that are in frame from base 1.

The sequences come from CD4+ T cells sorted from PBMCs, collected approximately 5 days after vaccination. This TCR was recovered from a man aged 45 to 65 who received an inactivated influenza vaccine. Donor details come from another sample of the same person, matched by shared clones. Recombination linked TRBV5-1 to TRBJ1-1, and TRBD1 matches 9 of the central bases. The DNA sequence is TGCGCCAGCAGCTACGGACAGGGGTTGCGGAACACTGAAGCTTTCTTT. Its protein reads: CASSYGQGLRNTEAFF.